Below are 25 T cell receptor beta chains sequenced from a single sample in a study of CD8+ T cells in alopecia areata. RNA was extracted and reverse transcribed into cDNA as the sequencing template. Some clones are missing from TCRdb's copy, which holds only in-frame ones; the method was immunoSEQ multiplex PCR. Of about 190,000 clones listed, approximately 56% are singletons. Material: CD4+ T cells sorted from blood, obtained at week 0. These receptor sequences come from a human donor with alopecia areata.

The rearrangement links TRBV7-9 to TRBJ2-7, with 7 bases matching TRBD2. With 5 bases clipped from V and 5 bases from J, the junction kept 18 bases outside the gene matches. Germline-derived CDR1 and CDR2 are SEHNR and FQNEAQ (reference sequence). This CDR3 is built from 17 residues. For the CDR3, the DNA is TGTGCCAGCAGCCGTTTTGCGGGGGAAGTTTGGTGGCACGAGCAGTACTTC. It codes for CASSRFAGEVWWHEQYF.

The table lists this clone with a few counts. The chain recombines TRBV6-1 with TRBJ1-6; no definite D call. The CDR3 length is 12 residues. The germline V and J ends were trimmed by 3 bases and 10 bases, with 7 bases remaining between them. Germline assignment: CDR1 MNHNS and CDR2 SASEGT. The DNA for the CDR3 is TGTGCCAGCAGTGACGGGAGGTCACCCCTCCACTTT. Amino acids: CASSDGRSPLHF.

This clone was detected many times. V usage is TRBV5-1 and J usage is TRBJ2-7, with 7 bases that match TRBD1. This CDR3 comprises 15 residues. Per germline, CDR1 SGHRS and CDR2 YFSETQ. Trimming cost V 0 bases and J 5 bases; bases outside gene matches: 8. The CDR3 is CASSLDGRGTNEQYF. DNA for the CDR3: TGCGCCAGCAGCTTGGATGGCAGGGGGACGAACGAGCAGTACTTC.

The chain joins TRBV29-1 to TRBJ2-3; 7 nucleotides match TRBD2. The V gene's germline CDR1 is SQVTM and CDR2 ANQGSEA. This CDR3 contains 19 residues. Trimming removed 7 bases from V and 4 bases from J; junction bases left unmatched: 26. The CDR3 sequence: CSGDCWALSGVFDADTQYF. In nucleotides, the CDR3 is TGCAGCGGGGATTGTTGGGCCCTAAGCGGGGTATTTGACGCAGATACGCAGTATTTT.

This clone turned up a few times. The chain links TRBV5-1 to TRBJ1-3; TRBD1 matches 8 bases. The CDR3 has 16 amino acids. The J segment lost 4 bases and the V segment lost 0 bases, leaving 6 bases of the junction unmatched. Per germline, CDR1 SGHRS and CDR2 YFSETQ. As DNA, the CDR3 is TGCGCCAGCAGCTTGGGACAGGGGACGATAGGAAACACCATATATTTT. Protein: CASSLGQGTIGNTIYF.

The chain employs TRBV30 and TRBJ1-2, with no clear D. There are 14 residues in the CDR3. Trimming removed 1 base from V and 1 base from J, with 10 bases in between. Germline lookup yields CDR1 GTSNPN and CDR2 SVGIG (reference sequence). CDR3 DNA: TGTGCCTGGAGTGAGGGCAGTTATAACTATGGCTACACCTTC. Translated, it gives CAWSEGSYNYGYTF.

The rearrangement joins TRBV5-1 to TRBJ1-1, with 8 bases identical to TRBD1. There are 15 residues in the CDR3. From germline, CDR1 is SGHRS and CDR2 YFSETQ. Unmatched junction bases numbered 6, after V lost 4 bases and J lost 1 base. CDR3: CASSQTGQENTEAFF. In nucleotides, the CDR3 is TGCGCCAGCAGCCAAACGGGACAGGAGAACACTGAAGCTTTCTTT.

V and J are TRBV4-2 and TRBJ1-2, with D possibly matching TRBD1 (5 bases). The V end was cut by 0 bases, the J end by 4 bases, with 12 bases between. The germline gives CDR1 LGHNA, CDR2 YNFKEQ. The CDR3 is made up of 15 amino acids. The CDR3 DNA is TGTGCCAGCAGCCAAGATTTCCAGGGCACCTATGGCTACACCTTC. Its translation is CASSQDFQGTYGYTF.

V and J are TRBV6-5 and TRBJ2-4, with D unclear. V dropped 2 bases and J dropped 7 bases, with 15 bases sitting between them. The CDR3 extends over 15 amino acids. Germline assignment: CDR1 MNHEY and CDR2 SVGAGI. CDR3 sequence: CASSYRTPQRNIQYF. As DNA, the CDR3 is TGTGCCAGCAGTTACAGGACCCCGCAAAGGAACATTCAGTACTTC.

The gene calls are TRBV30 and TRBJ2-6; possibly TRBD2 for D (5 bases). CDR3 size: 15 residues. The V and J ends lost 0 bases and 1 base respectively, with 7 bases between them. Germline V lookup: CDR1 GTSNPN, CDR2 SVGIG (reference sequence). The CDR3 coding sequence is TGTGCCTGGAGTGTACTAGGATCTGGGGCCAACGTCCTGACTTTC. Translated, it gives CAWSVLGSGANVLTF.

J is TRBJ1-2 and V is TRBV7-2, with D uncertain. CDR1 and CDR2 from the germline V gene are SGHTA and FQGNSA. The CDR3 sequence is 15 residues long. Trimming pared 3 bases from V and 3 bases from J, leaving 14 bases between. DNA of the CDR3: TGTGCCAGCAGCTTCTCGACTGGGGTCGACTATGGCTACACCTTC. Translated, it gives CASSFSTGVDYGYTF.

The chain combines TRBV4-1 with TRBJ2-5, with a possible D match to TRBD2 (6 bases). The CDR3 covers 14 residues. CDR1 is MGHRA, CDR2 YSYEKL, per germline. With 4 bases removed from V and 5 bases from J, the gap between germline ends came to 14 bases. The CDR3: CASSPDPGRETQYF. Written as DNA, the CDR3 is TGCGCCAGCAGCCCGGACCCGGGGAGGGAGACCCAGTACTTC.

This clone was recorded a few times. The chain is built from TRBV29-1 and TRBJ2-3; D is unresolved. Trimming removed 7 bases at V and 3 bases at J, with 8 bases between. The germline V gene encodes CDR1 SQVTM and CDR2 ANQGSEA. The CDR3 spans 11 residues. As DNA, the CDR3 is TGCAGCGGTAGTAGGACAGATACGCAGTATTTT. Translation gives CSGSRTDTQYF.

This chain uses TRBV5-6 with TRBJ1-2; 7 bases line up with TRBD1. The CDR3 totals 13 residues. Germline trimming cut 0 bases from V and 7 bases from J; bases unmatched to any gene: 3. CDR1 SGHDT and CDR2 YYEEEE come from the germline V gene. The CDR3 DNA reads TGTGCCAGCAGCTTGGCTGGACAGGTTGGCTACACCTTC. Translation gives CASSLAGQVGYTF. The full variable domain, in which reference TRBV5-6 and TRBJ1-2 provide the parts outside the CDR3, is DAGVTQSPTHLIKTRGQQVTLRCSPKSGHDTVSWYQQALGQGPQFIFQYYEEEERQRGNFPDRFSGHQFPNYSSELNVNALLLGDSALYLCASSLAGQVGYTFGSGTRLTVV.

The chain joins TRBV9 to TRBJ2-5; D perhaps matches TRBD1 (6 bases). The CDR3 is made up of 15 amino acids. Germline CDR1 and CDR2: SGDLS and YYNGEE. V lost 0 bases and J 5 bases, leaving 14 bases between the germline ends. The CDR3 loop reads CASSVDQGSWETQYF. The CDR3 nucleotides read TGTGCCAGCAGCGTAGACCAGGGGAGTTGGGAGACCCAGTACTTC.

The genes are TRBV27 and TRBJ1-1; TRBD1 agrees at 8 bases. Germline trimming cut 2 bases from V and 1 base from J; bases unmatched to any gene: 3. The CDR3 has 15 residues. The germline V gene encodes CDR1 MNHEY and CDR2 SMNVEV (reference sequence). The DNA for the CDR3 is TGTGCCAGCAGTTTAAGGCAGGGGGCGAACACTGAAGCTTTCTTT. Its translation is CASSLRQGANTEAFF.

The chain links TRBV5-6 to TRBJ1-2; 7 bases fit TRBD1. The V and J ends lost 7 bases and 5 bases, in that order; junction bases with no gene match: 11. Germline assignment: CDR1 SGHDT and CDR2 YYEEEE. The CDR3 totals 14 residues. The CDR3 reads CASVQGKGLYGYTF. Here the CDR3 DNA reads TGTGCCAGCGTACAGGGGAAGGGCCTGTATGGCTACACCTTC.

A single count supports this clone. This chain joins TRBV9 and TRBJ1-6, with D possibly matching TRBD1 (5 bases). The CDR3 loop spans 14 amino acids. Germline CDR1 and CDR2: SGDLS and YYNGEE. V was clipped by 0 bases and J by 8 bases, with 9 bases between them. The CDR3 DNA is TGTGCCAGCAGCGTAGCAGGCAGGGATTCACCCCTCCACTTT. Protein product: CASSVAGRDSPLHF.

This clone was observed once. This chain uses TRBV9 with TRBJ1-1, with D unresolved. Germline V gene data show CDR1 as SGDLS and CDR2 as YYNGEE. The CDR3 extends over 15 amino acids. V was shortened by 0 bases and J by 2 bases, with 11 bases between the two germline ends. The CDR3 DNA reads TGTGCCAGCAGCGTAGCTACGAACAGAAACACTGAAGCTTTCTTT. Encoded protein: CASSVATNRNTEAFF.

With regard to this clone: Other DNA sequences in this specimen translate into the identical CDR3. The CDR3 DNA reads TGCGCCAGCAGCCAAGGACAGGGTGTCGAGACCCAGTACTTC. It codes for CASSQGQGVETQYF. J is TRBJ2-5 and V is TRBV5-1; 8 bases align to TRBD1. This CDR3 is 14 amino acids long. From germline, CDR1 is SGHRS and CDR2 YFSETQ. After removal of 4 bases from V and 5 bases from J, the junction contained 7 bases not matched to a gene.

This clone has more than one count but fewer than ten. The chain combines TRBV27 with TRBJ2-6, with D maybe TRBD1 (5 bases). CDR1 and CDR2 from the germline V gene are MNHEY and SMNVEV (reference sequence). The V and J ends lost 6 bases and 4 bases respectively, with 10 bases between them. The CDR3 contains 14 residues. This CDR3 is CASSQGSGANVLTF. The DNA for the CDR3 is TGTGCCAGCAGCCAGGGATCCGGGGCCAACGTCCTGACTTTC.

This clone was counted a few times. V is TRBV7-2 and J is TRBJ1-4; D gene ambiguous. Germline CDR1 and CDR2: SGHTA and FQGNSA. Trimming cost V 3 bases and J 0 bases, with 8 bases left between them. CDR3 length: 15 amino acids. CDR3 sequence reads: CASSFRSTTNEKLFF. The DNA for the CDR3 is TGTGCCAGCAGCTTTCGCTCCACAACTAATGAAAAACTGTTTTTT.

A few counts support this clone. J is TRBJ1-5 and V is TRBV19; no clear D. CDR1 is LNHDA, CDR2 SQIVND, per germline (reference sequence). This CDR3 has 13 residues. V lost 0 bases, J lost 9 bases, and 9 bases lay in between. CDR3 sequence: CASSIEIERPQHF. As DNA, the CDR3 is TGTGCCAGTAGTATAGAAATTGAGCGGCCCCAGCATTTT.

This clone was counted a few times. The gene calls are TRBV25-1 and TRBJ2-3; D may be TRBD1 (6 bases). Trimming shortened V by 5 bases and J by 2 bases, and 14 bases separated the two germline ends. Germline-derived CDR1 and CDR2 are MGHDK and SYGVNS. The CDR3 has 15 amino acids. The CDR3 reads CASSRGIRNTDTQYF. The DNA for the CDR3 is TGTGCCAGCAGTAGGGGGATTCGAAACACAGATACGCAGTATTTT.

This rearrangement joins TRBV15 to TRBJ2-6; D is unclear. The V gene's germline CDR1 is LNHNV and CDR2 YYDKDF (reference sequence). CDR3 length: 14 residues. Trimming shortened V by 3 bases and J by 2 bases, and 5 bases separated the two germline ends. The DNA of the CDR3 is TGTGCCACCAGCAGGCGAACTGGGGCCAACGTCCTGACTTTC. Translating it yields CATSRRTGANVLTF.